Given below is one T cell receptor (beta chain) in context. Its antigen is as yet unknown. Relapsing-remitting disease, either stable or active, was present in the multiple sclerosis controls, who were treatment-naive patients. Deletions cut 2 bases from V and 2 bases from J, with 7 bases between. CDR3 length equals 12 residues. CDR1 GTSNPN and CDR2 SVGIG come from the germline V gene (reference sequence). The data stem from a study of CD8 T cells in Susac syndrome. Study-level points and caveats: Acknowledgment was made by the study that its TCR sequencing and HLA analysis involved a relatively small number of individuals.

RNA was extracted with the RNeasy kit, and a quantity of 0.5 to 1 ug was reverse transcribed using random hexamers. TCRdb reanalysed the immunoSEQ multiplex PCR reads using MiXCR and keeps one entry per CDR3 protein. The top ten hold roughly 0.2% of the sample, which has some 300,000 distinct CDR3 sequences, roughly 90% seen once. The clonotype comes from a human donor with multiple sclerosis. The material sequenced was CD8+ T cells from PBMCs. The chain couples TRBV30 to TRBJ2-7; either TRBD1 or TRBD2 may supply D (5 bases each). The CDR3 bases are TGTGCCTGGAGTTGGGGGACCTACGAGCAGTACTTC. This encodes CAWSWGTYEQYF.